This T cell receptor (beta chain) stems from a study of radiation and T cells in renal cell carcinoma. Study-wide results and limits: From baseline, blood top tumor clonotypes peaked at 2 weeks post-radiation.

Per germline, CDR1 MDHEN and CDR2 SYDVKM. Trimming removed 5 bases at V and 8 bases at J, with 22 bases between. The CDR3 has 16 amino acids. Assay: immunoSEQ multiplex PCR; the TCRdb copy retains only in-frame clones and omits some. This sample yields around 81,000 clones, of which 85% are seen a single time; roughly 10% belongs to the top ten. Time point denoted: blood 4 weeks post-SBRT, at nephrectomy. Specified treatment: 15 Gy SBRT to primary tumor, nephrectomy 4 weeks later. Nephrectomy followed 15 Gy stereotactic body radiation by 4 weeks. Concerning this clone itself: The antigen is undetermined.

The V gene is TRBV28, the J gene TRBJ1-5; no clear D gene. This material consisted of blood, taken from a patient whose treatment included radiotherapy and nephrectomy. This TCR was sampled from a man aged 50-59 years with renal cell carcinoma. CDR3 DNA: TGTGCCAGCAGTCCACCCGGAAACACCTACTTGGAGCCCCAGCATTTT. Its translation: CASSPPGNTYLEPQHF.